Listed below are T cell receptor beta chains from one sample, sequenced in a study of cytomegalovirus exposure and HLA in healthy donors. The data were produced by immunoSEQ multiplex PCR, yet TCRdb's version contains in-frame clones alone and is incomplete. Of some 160,000 clones listed, 65% to 85% are singletons. The sequencing input was PBMCs. All receptors derive from a male donor in good health and CMV-seropositive. Both conserved end residues are part of each CDR3. D genes are given only for firm matches. Clone sizes are given selectively: once, few, many, or a class where the clone is expanded.

size	V	D	J	CDR3	DNA
.	TRBV15	TRBD1	TRBJ2-4	CATSRPTGEGAKNIQYF	TGTGCCACCAGCAGACCGACAGGGGAAGGAGCCAAAAACATTCAGTACTTC
.	TRBV7-9	.	TRBJ1-1	CSSSLAGGRATEAFF	TGTTCCAGCAGCTTAGCCGGCGGGAGGGCCACTGAAGCTTTCTTT
few	TRBV6-4	TRBD2	TRBJ2-3	CASSVKAGANTDTQYF	TGTGCCAGCAGTGTAAAAGCGGGGGCGAACACAGATACGCAGTATTTT
.	TRBV19	.	TRBJ2-3	CASRSPGVGTDTQYF	TGTGCCAGTAGGTCTCCGGGGGTCGGCACAGATACGCAGTATTTT
few	TRBV5-1	.	TRBJ1-6	CASSSDSGLYNSPLHF	TGCGCCAGCAGCTCGGACTCGGGACTTTATAATTCACCCCTCCACTTT
.	TRBV6-1	TRBD1	TRBJ2-7	CASSEYRDRGGEQYF	TGTGCCAGCAGTGAATATAGGGACAGGGGAGGCGAGCAGTACTTC
.	TRBV6-5	.	TRBJ2-2	CASTRGTGELFF	TGTGCCAGCACAAGGGGAACCGGGGAGCTGTTTTTT
.	TRBV6-5	TRBD1	TRBJ1-5	CASSSTGGGSNQPQHF	TGTGCCAGCAGTTCGACAGGGGGGGGAAGCAATCAGCCCCAGCATTTT
.	TRBV5-4	TRBD1	TRBJ2-5	CASSTPTGQQETQYF	TGTGCCAGCAGCACGCCGACAGGGCAGCAAGAGACCCAGTACTTC
.	TRBV5-1	.	TRBJ1-5	CASSPESNQPQHF	TGCGCCAGCAGCCCGGAGTCGAATCAGCCCCAGCATTTT
.	TRBV5-5	.	TRBJ2-5	CASSFWREETQYF	TGTGCCAGCAGCTTTTGGAGAGAAGAGACCCAGTACTTC
.	TRBV5-5	TRBD1	TRBJ1-2	CASSPTQGAQNYGYTF	TGTGCCAGCAGCCCGACACAGGGGGCGCAGAACTATGGCTACACCTTC
.	TRBV6-1	TRBD1	TRBJ1-6	CASSAQGTPLHF	TGTGCCAGCAGTGCACAGGGGACACCCCTCCACTTT
.	TRBV7-2	TRBD1	TRBJ1-2	CASSLEGAGNYGYTF	TGTGCCAGCAGCTTAGAGGGGGCGGGTAACTATGGCTACACCTTC
.	TRBV28	TRBD2	TRBJ2-7	CASSLRGTSGIDTYEQYF	TGTGCCAGCAGTTTACGGGGGACTAGCGGGATAGACACCTACGAGCAGTACTTC
.	TRBV6-5	TRBD1	TRBJ1-2	CASKTGQVVRYTF	TGTGCCAGCAAGACGGGACAGGTCGTCCGCTACACCTTC
few	TRBV5-1	TRBD1	TRBJ2-2	CASRRQGSTGELFF	TGCGCCAGCAGACGACAGGGGTCCACCGGGGAGCTGTTTTTT
.	TRBV9	.	TRBJ2-1	CASSVGGGLIRYNEQFF	TGTGCCAGCAGCGTAGGAGGAGGGCTCATTCGCTACAATGAGCAGTTCTTC
.	TRBV27	TRBD2	TRBJ2-1	CASSLSGLALNEQFF	TGTGCCAGCAGTTTATCGGGACTAGCCCTCAATGAGCAGTTCTTC
once	TRBV21-1	.	TRBJ1-4	CASSNPRGSGKEKLFF	TGTGCCAGCAGCAACCCCAGAGGGAGTGGGAAGGAAAAACTGTTTTTT
.	TRBV15	TRBD1	TRBJ2-1	CATSREGTGNEQFF	TGTGCCACCAGCAGAGAGGGGACAGGGAATGAGCAGTTCTTC
.	TRBV11-2	TRBD2	TRBJ2-7	CASSLASGRIGEQYF	TGTGCCAGCAGCTTAGCCAGCGGGAGAATTGGCGAGCAGTACTTC
.	TRBV6-5	TRBD1	TRBJ1-2	CASSYSQGAYADGYTF	TGTGCCAGCAGTTACTCGCAGGGGGCTTATGCTGATGGCTACACCTTC
few	TRBV30	.	TRBJ1-1	CAGGEGMNTEAFF	TGTGCCGGGGGCGAGGGGATGAACACTGAAGCTTTCTTT
once	TRBV10-1	.	TRBJ2-3	CASSGDSNPPTDTQYF	TGCGCCAGCAGTGGGGACTCCAATCCTCCCACAGATACGCAGTATTTT
.	TRBV29-1	.	TRBJ1-4	CSARATNEKLFF	TGCAGCGCCCGTGCAACTAATGAAAAACTGTTTTTT
few	TRBV19	.	TRBJ2-7	CASSTAQGGYEQYF	TGTGCCAGTAGTACAGCACAGGGGGGGTACGAGCAGTACTTC
.	TRBV2	.	TRBJ2-7	CASRRAADYSYEQYF	TGTGCCAGCAGGCGAGCGGCCGATTACTCCTACGAGCAGTACTTC
.	TRBV4-1	.	TRBJ2-1	CASSQATPLPKSSYNEQFF	TGCGCCAGCAGCCAAGCAACCCCCCTACCAAAGAGCTCCTACAATGAGCAGTTCTTC
few	TRBV10-3	.	TRBJ1-3	CAIRPRESGNTIYF	TGTGCCATCAGGCCCCGGGAGTCTGGAAACACCATATATTTT
.	TRBV19	.	TRBJ2-2	CASSVGQTNTGELFF	TGTGCCAGTAGTGTGGGACAAACGAACACCGGGGAGCTGTTTTTT
.	TRBV18	TRBD1	TRBJ2-5	CASSPNRGQETQYF	TGTGCCAGCTCACCAAACAGGGGCCAAGAGACCCAGTACTTC
.	TRBV2	.	TRBJ2-7	CASSLSYEQYF	TGTGCCAGCAGTCTCTCCTACGAGCAGTACTTC